Reported below is one T cell receptor beta chain. Antigen unknown. Use of 60 Vbeta and 13 Jbeta primers characterized the PCR. Measured with immunoSEQ multiplex PCR; TCRdb has only the in-frame clones, and not every one. The table records 200,000 to 250,000 clones, approximately 78% of them present only once. Trimming at V came to 4 bases and at J to 4 bases, leaving 5 bases not matched to a gene. CDR3 size: 16 residues. Germline loops: CDR1 MNHNS, CDR2 SASEGT. The sample is drawn from a study of cytomegalovirus exposure and HLA in healthy donors. Overall study findings and caveats: Indistinguishable V segments such as TRBV6-2 and TRBV6-3 were excluded. It was reported that the classifier diagnosed cytomegalovirus status with high specificity and sensitivity in both the original and validation cohorts. One later analysis reportedly identified an Asian-associated ancestry cluster that showed fewer N-insertions than the approximately 670-donor mean.

Sequencing was performed on PBMCs. The sequence came from a man younger than 45 in good health and CMV-seronegative. V usage is TRBV6-1 and J usage is TRBJ2-5; 14 nucleotides line up with TRBD2. DNA for the CDR3: TGTGCCAGCAGTGCGACTAGCGGGGGGGCGACAGAGACCCAGTACTTC. Its translation: CASSATSGGATETQYF.